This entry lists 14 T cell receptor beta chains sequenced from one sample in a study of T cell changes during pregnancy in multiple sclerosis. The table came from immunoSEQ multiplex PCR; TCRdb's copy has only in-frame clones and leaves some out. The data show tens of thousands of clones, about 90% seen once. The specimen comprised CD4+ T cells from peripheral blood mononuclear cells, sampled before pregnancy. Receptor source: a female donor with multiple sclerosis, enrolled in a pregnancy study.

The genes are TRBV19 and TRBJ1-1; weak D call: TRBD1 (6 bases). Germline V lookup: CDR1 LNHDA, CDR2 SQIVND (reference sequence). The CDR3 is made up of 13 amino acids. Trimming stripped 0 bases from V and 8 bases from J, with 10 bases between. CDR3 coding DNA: TGTGCCAGTAGTATAGACAGGACAGACGAAGCTTTCTTT. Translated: CASSIDRTDEAFF. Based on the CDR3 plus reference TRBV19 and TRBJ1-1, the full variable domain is DGGITQSPKYLFRKEGQNVTLSCEQNLNHDAMYWYRQDPGQGLRLIYYSQIVNDFQKGDIAEGYSVSREKKESFPLTVTSAQKNPTAFYLCASSIDRTDEAFFGQGTRLTVV.

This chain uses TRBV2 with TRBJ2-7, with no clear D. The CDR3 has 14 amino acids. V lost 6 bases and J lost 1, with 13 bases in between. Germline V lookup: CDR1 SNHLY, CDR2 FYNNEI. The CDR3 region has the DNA TGTGCCAGCAGGACGACTCCGAATTCCTACGAGCAGTACTTC. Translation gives CASRTTPNSYEQYF.

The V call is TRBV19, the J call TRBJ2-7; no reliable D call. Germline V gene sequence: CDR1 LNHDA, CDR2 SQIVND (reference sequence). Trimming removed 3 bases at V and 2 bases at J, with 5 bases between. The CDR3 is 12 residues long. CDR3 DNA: TGTGCCAGTAGTATCCCCACCTACGAGCAGTACTTC. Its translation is CASSIPTYEQYF. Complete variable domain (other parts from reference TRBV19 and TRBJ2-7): DGGITQSPKYLFRKEGQNVTLSCEQNLNHDAMYWYRQDPGQGLRLIYYSQIVNDFQKGDIAEGYSVSREKKESFPLTVTSAQKNPTAFYLCASSIPTYEQYFGPGTRLTVT.

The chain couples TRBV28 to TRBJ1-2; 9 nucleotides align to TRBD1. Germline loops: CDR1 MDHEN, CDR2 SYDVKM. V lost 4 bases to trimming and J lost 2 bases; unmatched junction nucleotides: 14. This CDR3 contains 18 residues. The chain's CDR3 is CASSSRNHRDRENYGYTF. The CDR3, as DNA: TGTGCCAGCAGTTCGCGGAATCACCGGGACAGGGAAAACTATGGCTACACCTTC.

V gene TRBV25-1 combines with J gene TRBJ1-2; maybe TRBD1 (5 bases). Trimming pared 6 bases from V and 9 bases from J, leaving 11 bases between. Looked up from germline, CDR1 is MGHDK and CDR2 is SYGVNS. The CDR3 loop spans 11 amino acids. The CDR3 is CASSVGARYTF. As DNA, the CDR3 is TGTGCCAGCAGCGTAGGGGCCCGCTACACCTTC.

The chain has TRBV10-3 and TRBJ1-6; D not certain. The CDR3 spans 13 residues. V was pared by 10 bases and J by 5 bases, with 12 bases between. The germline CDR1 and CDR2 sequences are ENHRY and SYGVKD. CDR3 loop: CANAGSDNSPLHF. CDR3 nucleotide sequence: TGTGCCAACGCAGGCTCGGATAATTCACCCCTCCACTTT.

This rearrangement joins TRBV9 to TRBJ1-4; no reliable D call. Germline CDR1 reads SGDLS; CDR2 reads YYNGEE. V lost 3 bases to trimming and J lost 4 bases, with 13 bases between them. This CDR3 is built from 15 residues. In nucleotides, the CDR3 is TGTGCCAGCAGCGCCGGGTCGGATATTAATGAAAAACTGTTTTTT. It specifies CASSAGSDINEKLFF.

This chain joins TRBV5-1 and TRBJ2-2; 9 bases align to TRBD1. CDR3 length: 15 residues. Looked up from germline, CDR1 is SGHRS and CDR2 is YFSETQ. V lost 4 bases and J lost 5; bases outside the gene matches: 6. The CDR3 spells CASSTGTGTTGELFF. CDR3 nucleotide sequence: TGCGCCAGCAGCACCGGGACAGGGACTACCGGGGAGCTGTTTTTT. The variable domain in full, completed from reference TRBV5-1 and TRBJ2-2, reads KAGVTQTPRYLIKTRGQQVTLSCSPISGHRSVSWYQQTPGQGLQFLFEYFSETQRNKGNFPGRFSGRQFSNSRSEMNVSTLELGDSALYLCASSTGTGTTGELFFGEGSRLTVL.

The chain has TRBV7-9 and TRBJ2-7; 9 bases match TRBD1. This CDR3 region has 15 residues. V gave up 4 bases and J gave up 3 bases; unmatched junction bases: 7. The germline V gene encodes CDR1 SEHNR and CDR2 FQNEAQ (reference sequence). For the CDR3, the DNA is TGTGCCAGCAGCTCGGGACAGGGCTACAACTACGAGCAGTACTTC. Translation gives CASSSGQGYNYEQYF.

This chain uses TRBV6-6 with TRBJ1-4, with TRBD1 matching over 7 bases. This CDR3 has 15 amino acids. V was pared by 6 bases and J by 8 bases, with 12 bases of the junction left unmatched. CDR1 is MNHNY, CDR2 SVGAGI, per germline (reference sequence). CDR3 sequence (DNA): TGTGCCAGCAGAAGGCCGGGACAGCGTGGAGAAAAACTGTTTTTT. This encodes CASRRPGQRGEKLFF.

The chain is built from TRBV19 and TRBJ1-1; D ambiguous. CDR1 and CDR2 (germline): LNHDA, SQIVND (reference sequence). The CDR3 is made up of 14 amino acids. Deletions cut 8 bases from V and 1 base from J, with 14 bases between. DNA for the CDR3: TGTGCCAGTCGGGTCTTCTTGGAGAACACTGAAGCTTTCTTT. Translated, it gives CASRVFLENTEAFF.

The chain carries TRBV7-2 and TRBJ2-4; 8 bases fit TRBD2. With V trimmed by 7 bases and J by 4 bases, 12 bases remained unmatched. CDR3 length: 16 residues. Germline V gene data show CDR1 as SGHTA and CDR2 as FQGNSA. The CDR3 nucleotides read TGTGCCAGCACGAGCACCGGGGGGGCGTCGAAAAACATTCAGTACTTC. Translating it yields CASTSTGGASKNIQYF. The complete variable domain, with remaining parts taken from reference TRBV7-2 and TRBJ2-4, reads GAGVSQSPSNKVTEKGKDVELRCDPISGHTALYWYRQSLGQGLEFLIYFQGNSAPDKSGLPSDRFSAERTGGSVSTLTIQRTQQEDSAVYLCASTSTGGASKNIQYFGAGTRLSVL.

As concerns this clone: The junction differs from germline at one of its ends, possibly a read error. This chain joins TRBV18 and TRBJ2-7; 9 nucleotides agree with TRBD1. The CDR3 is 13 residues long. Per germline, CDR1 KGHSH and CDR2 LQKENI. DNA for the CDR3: TGTGCCAGCTCACCCAGAGAGGACAGGGGACCCATTTTC. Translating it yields CASSPREDRGPIF.

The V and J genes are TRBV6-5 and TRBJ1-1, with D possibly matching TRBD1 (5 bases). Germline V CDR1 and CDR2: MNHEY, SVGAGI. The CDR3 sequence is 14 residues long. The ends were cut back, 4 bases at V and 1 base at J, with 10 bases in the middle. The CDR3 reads CASSFQGTNTEAFF. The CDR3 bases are TGTGCCAGCAGTTTTCAGGGCACGAACACTGAAGCTTTCTTT.